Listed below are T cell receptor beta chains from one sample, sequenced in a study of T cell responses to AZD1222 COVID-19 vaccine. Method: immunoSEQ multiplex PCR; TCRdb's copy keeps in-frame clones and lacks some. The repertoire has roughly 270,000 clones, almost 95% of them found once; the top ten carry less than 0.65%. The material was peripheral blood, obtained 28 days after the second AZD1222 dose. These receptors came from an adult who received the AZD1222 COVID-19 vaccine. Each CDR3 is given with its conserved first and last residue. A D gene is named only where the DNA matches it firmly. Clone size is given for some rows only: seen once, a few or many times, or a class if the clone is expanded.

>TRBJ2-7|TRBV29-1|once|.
TGCAGCGTCCTAATGGGCCTCCCCTACGAGCAGTACTTC
CSVLMGLPYEQYF
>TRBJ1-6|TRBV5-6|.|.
TGTGCCAGCAGCCGATTAAGCTCCTATAATTCACCCCTCCACTTT
CASSRLSSYNSPLHF
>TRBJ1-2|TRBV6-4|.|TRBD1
TGTGCCAGCAGTGAAGGGCAGGGGGCTAACTATGGCTACACCTTC
CASSEGQGANYGYTF
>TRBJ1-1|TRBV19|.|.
TGTGCCAGTAAGGGCAGGGACGGCACTGAAGCTTTCTTT
CASKGRDGTEAFF
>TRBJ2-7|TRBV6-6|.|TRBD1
TGTGCCAGCGAAACAGGGGGTTACTACGCCATCGGGGAGCAGTACTTC
CASETGGYYAIGEQYF
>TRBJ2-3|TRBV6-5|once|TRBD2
TGTGCCAGCAGTTACGGGCTAGCGGGCATCACAGATACGCAGTATTTT
CASSYGLAGITDTQYF
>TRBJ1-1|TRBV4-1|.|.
TGCGCCAGCAGCCAGGGGGACTCGAACACTGAAGCTTTCTTT
CASSQGDSNTEAFF
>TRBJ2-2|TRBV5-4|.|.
TGTGCCAGCAGCTTGAAACAGGGAGGTACCGGGGAGCTGTTTTTT
CASSLKQGGTGELFF
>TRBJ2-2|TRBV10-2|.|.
TGCGCCAGCAGTGAGCTGACCGGGGAGCTGTTTTTT
CASSELTGELFF
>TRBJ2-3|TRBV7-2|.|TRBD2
TGTGCCAGCAGCGAGCCGGGACTAGCGGGGAATTTT
CASSEPGLAGNF
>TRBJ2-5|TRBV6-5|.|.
TGTGCCAGCAGTTACAACCACGGAGGCCAAGAGACCCAGTACTTC
CASSYNHGGQETQYF
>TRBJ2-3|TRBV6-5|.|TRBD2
TGTGCCAGCCGACAGGGACTAGCGGCAGATACGCAGTATTTT
CASRQGLAADTQYF
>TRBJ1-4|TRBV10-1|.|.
TGCGCCAGCATGAGGGTTGAAAAACTGTTTTTT
CASMRVEKLFF
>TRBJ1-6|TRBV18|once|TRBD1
TGTGCCAGCTCACCCGGACAGGACTATAATTCACCCCTCCACTTT
CASSPGQDYNSPLHF
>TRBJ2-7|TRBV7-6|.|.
TGTGCCAGCAGTTTCCGTCCCGGGACTGCCACCTACGAGCAGTACTTC
CASSFRPGTATYEQYF
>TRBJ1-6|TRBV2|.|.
TGTGCCAGCAGTGAACCGGGGGCCCCTAATTCACCCCTCCACTTT
CASSEPGAPNSPLHF
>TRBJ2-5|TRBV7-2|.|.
TGTGCCAGCAGCTCGACCGGAACCCAGGGGACCCAGTACTTC
CASSSTGTQGTQYF
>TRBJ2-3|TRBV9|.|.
TGTGCCAGCAGCCCGGGACGGACCAGCACAGATACGCAGTATTTT
CASSPGRTSTDTQYF
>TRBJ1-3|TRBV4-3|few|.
TGCGCCAGCAGCCAAGATGGTCTATCAAGAAACACCATATATTTT
CASSQDGLSRNTIYF
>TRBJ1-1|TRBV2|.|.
TGTGCCAGCAGTGAAGCCGGCACTGAAGCTTTCTTT
CASSEAGTEAFF
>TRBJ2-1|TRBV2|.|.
TGTGCCAGCAGTGAAAGAACAGGATATGAGCAGTTCTTC
CASSERTGYEQFF
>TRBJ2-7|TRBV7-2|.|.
TGTGCCAGCAGCTTACCCCCAATCAACGAGCAGTACTTC
CASSLPPINEQYF
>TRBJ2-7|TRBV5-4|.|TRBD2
TGTGCCAGCAGCTTGCTCACTAGCGGGGGGTACGAGCAGTACTTC
CASSLLTSGGYEQYF
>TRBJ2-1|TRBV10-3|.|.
TGTGCCATCAGTTCCTCTGATGGCAGGACCTACAATGAGCAGTTCTTC
CAISSSDGRTYNEQFF
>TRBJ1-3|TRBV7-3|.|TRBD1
TGTGCCAGCAGCTTACAGGGGGCGGACGGAAACACCATATATTTT
CASSLQGADGNTIYF
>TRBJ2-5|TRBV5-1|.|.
TGCGCCAGCAGCGTACGGGGAGGACAAGAGACCCAGTACTTC
CASSVRGGQETQYF
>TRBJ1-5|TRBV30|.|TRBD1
TGTGCCTGGAGTTCCCTAGGGGACAGAAATCAGCCCCAGCATTTT
CAWSSLGDRNQPQHF
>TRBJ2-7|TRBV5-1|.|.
TGCGCCAGCAGCCGAGACCCGACAGGCCCTAATGCCTACGAGCAGTACTTC
CASSRDPTGPNAYEQYF
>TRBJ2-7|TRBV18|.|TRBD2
TGTGCCAGCTCACGCCTCCCGTTAGCGGGAGTGGACTACGAGCAGTACTTC
CASSRLPLAGVDYEQYF
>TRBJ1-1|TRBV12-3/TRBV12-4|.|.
TGTGCCAGCAGTTTAGCGACTCTCGAAGCTTTCTTT
CASSLATLEAFF
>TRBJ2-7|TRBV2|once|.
TGTGCCAGCAGGACAGGAAGGGGGACCTACGAGCAGTACTTC
CASRTGRGTYEQYF
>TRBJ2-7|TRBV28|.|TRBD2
TGTGCCAGCAAGGCGGGAGTTTACGAGCAGTACTTC
CASKAGVYEQYF
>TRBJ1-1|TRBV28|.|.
TGTGCCAGCCGGGACGACACTGAAGCTTTCTTT
CASRDDTEAFF
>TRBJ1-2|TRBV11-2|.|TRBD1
TGTGCCAGCAGCTCCCGGACAGGCTCCTATGGCTACACCTTC
CASSSRTGSYGYTF
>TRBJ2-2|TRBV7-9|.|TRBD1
TGTGCCAGCAGCTCAAACAGGGGGCGGCCCGGGGAGCTGTTTTTT
CASSSNRGRPGELFF
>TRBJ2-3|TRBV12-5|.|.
TGTGCTAGTGGTTTCGGCTCAAGCGGGAGCACAGATACGCAGTATTTT
CASGFGSSGSTDTQYF
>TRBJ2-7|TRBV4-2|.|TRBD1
TGTGCCAGCAGCCAAGAGGAGAGCCAGGGGGTAAGGCAGTACTTC
CASSQEESQGVRQYF
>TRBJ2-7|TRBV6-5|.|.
TGTGCCAGCAGTTACAGGGCAGACCACTACGAGCAGTACTTC
CASSYRADHYEQYF